Sequencing of this T cell receptor (beta chain) was carried out in a study of CD8+ T cells in alopecia areata. On the study more broadly: Recipients were approximately 6-10-week-old female C3H/HeJ mice grafted with skin from approximately 6-13-month-old C3H/HeJ donors with spontaneous alopecia. Study-wide results and limits: For lesional scalp, especially alopecia totalis/universalis, clonality was higher than in normal scalp.

RNA, once extracted, was reverse transcribed into cDNA for use as the sequencing template. Assay: immunoSEQ multiplex PCR; the TCRdb copy retains only in-frame clones and omits some. The sample includes about 110,000 clones, none of them occurring once. Per germline, CDR1 MSHET and CDR2 SYDVDS. The CDR3 extends over 16 amino acids. Trimming pared 2 bases from V and 0 bases from J, leaving 12 bases between. This clone has more than one count but fewer than ten. As yet, its antigen is unknown. The gene names here belong to mouse. Read coverage stops 4 residues before the CDR3 terminus; the germline J gene supplies the remainder.

The source material was lesional skin. The chain recombines TRBV29 with TRBJ2-3; the D gene is possibly TRBD1 (7 bases). This sequence was found in a C3H/HeJ mouse with alopecia areata. Strain haplotype at MHC: H2-k. The DNA read from the CDR3 is TGTGCTAGCAGTTTACAGGGGGGTTATAGTGCAGAA. Amino acid sequence: CASSLQGGYSAE. The whole CDR3 protein reads CASSLQGGYSAETLYF.